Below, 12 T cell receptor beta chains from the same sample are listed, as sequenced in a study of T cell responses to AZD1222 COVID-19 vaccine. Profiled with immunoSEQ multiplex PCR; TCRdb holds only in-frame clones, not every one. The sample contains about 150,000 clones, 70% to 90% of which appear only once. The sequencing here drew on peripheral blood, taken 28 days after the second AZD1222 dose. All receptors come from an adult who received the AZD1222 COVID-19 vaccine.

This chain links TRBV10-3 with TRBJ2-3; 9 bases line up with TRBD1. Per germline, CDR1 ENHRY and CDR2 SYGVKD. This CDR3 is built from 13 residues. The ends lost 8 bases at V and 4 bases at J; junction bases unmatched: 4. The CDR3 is CAIRDRAADTQYF. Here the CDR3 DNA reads TGTGCCATCCGGGACAGGGCCGCAGATACGCAGTATTTT.

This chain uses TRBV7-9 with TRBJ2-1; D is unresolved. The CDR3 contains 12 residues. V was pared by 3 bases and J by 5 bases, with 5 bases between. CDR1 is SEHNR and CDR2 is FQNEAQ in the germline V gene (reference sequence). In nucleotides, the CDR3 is TGTGCCAGCAGCTTCAGCAACAATGAGCAGTTCTTC. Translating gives CASSFSNNEQFF.

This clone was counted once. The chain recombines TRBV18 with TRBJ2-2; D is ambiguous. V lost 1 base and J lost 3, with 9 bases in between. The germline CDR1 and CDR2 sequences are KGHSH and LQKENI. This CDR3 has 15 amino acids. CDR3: CASSPQATDTGELFF. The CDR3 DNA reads TGTGCCAGCTCACCACAGGCCACCGACACCGGGGAGCTGTTTTTT.

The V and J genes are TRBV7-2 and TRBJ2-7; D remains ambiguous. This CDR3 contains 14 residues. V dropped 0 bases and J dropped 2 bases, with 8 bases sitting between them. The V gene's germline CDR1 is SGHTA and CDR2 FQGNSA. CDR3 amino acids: CASSLAGNTYEQYF. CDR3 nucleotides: TGTGCCAGCAGCTTAGCCGGAAACACCTACGAGCAGTACTTC.

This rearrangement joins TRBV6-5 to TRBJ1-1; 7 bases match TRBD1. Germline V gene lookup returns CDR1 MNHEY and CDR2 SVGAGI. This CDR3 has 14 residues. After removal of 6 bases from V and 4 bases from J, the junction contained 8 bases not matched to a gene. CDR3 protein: CASSHQTGLTEAFF. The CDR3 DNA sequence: TGTGCCAGCAGCCACCAGACAGGGCTCACTGAAGCTTTCTTT.

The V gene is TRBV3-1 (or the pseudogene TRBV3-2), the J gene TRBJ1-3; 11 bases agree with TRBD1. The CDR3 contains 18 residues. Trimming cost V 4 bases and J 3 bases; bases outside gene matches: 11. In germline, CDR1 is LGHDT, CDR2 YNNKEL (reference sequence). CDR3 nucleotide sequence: TGTGCCAGCAGCCCGGGACAGGGGGGAATTCTAGGTGGAAACACCATATATTTT. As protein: CASSPGQGGILGGNTIYF.

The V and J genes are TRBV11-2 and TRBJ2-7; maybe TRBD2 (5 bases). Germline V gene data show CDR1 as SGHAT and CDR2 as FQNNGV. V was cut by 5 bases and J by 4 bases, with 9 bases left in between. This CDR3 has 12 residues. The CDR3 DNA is TGTGCCAGCAGCCGGGAATTTTACGAGCAGTACTTC. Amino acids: CASSREFYEQYF.

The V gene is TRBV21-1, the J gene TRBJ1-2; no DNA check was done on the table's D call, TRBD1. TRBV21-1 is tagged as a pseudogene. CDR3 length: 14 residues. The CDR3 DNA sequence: TGTGCCAGGGGGCTGACAGGGCTATACTATGGCTACACCTTC. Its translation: CARGLTGLYYGYTF.

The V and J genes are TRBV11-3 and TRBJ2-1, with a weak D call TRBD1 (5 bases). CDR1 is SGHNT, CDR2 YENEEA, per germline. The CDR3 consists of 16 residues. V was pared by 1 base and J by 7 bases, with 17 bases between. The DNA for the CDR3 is TGTGCCAGCAGCTTAGGACCCGGGCAGGGCGAAAATGAGCAGTTCTTC. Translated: CASSLGPGQGENEQFF.

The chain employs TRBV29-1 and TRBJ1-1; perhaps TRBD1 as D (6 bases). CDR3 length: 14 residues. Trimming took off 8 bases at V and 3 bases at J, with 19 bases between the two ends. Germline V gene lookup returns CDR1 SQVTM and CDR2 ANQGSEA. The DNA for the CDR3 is TGCAGCCACCAGGGTCAGGCAGGGGACACTGAAGCTTTCTTT. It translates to CSHQGQAGDTEAFF.

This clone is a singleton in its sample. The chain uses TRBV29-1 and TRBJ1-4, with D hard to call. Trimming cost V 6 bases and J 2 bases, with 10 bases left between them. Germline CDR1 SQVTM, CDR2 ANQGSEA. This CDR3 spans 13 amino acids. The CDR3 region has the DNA TGCAGCGTCTCGGGGATGACTAATGAAAAACTGTTTTTT. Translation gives CSVSGMTNEKLFF.

For the CDR3, the DNA is TGTGCCAGCAGCGAACTAGCGGGAGCTGGAGAGCAGTACTTC. Protein product: CASSELAGAGEQYF. The chain employs TRBV9 and TRBJ2-7; TRBD2 agrees at 11 bases. Losses at the gene ends were 3 bases for V and 7 bases for J; bases not matched to a gene: 6. Germline V lookup: CDR1 SGDLS, CDR2 YYNGEE. The CDR3 runs to 14 residues. Full variable domain (missing parts from reference TRBV9 and TRBJ2-7): DSGVTQTPKHLITATGQRVTLRCSPRSGDLSVYWYQQSLDQGLQFLIQYYNGEERAKGNILERFSAQQFPDLHSELNLSSLELGDSALYFCASSELAGAGEQYFGPGTRLTVT.